The T cell receptor beta chain described here comes from a study of blood T cell repertoires in COVID-19. Study-level background: The origin of the acute and convalescent COVID-19 samples was the United States, Italy and Spain. Sample material is recorded as cDNA or gDNA derived from T cells, B-cell-depleted T cells, or PBMCs.

The authors' processing: Using reference gene primer amplification, nucleated cell counts were estimated. Libraries were prepared by immunoSEQ multiplex PCR; TCRdb keeps only in-frame clonotypes and omits some of them. D and trimming come from the DNA, and the V and J calls and clone size come from that table. The profile shows roughly 190,000 clones, about 80% of them singletons. As regards this clone: The same CDR3 also results from other DNA sequences found in this sample.

The CDR3 runs 14 residues. J was trimmed by 2 bases and V by 2 bases; bases with no gene match: 3. Germline CDR1 is LNHDA and CDR2 is SQIVND (reference sequence). This chain links TRBV19 with TRBJ2-7, with 7 bases lining up with TRBD1. The source of this sequence is a man aged 55 to 70 with acute or convalescent COVID-19. Sequenced material: peripheral blood. The CDR3 nucleotides are TGTGCCAGTAGTATACGAGGGGGCCCCTACGAGCAGTACTTC. It yields the protein CASSIRGGPYEQYF. The whole variable domain, remainder taken from reference TRBV19 and TRBJ2-7, is DGGITQSPKYLFRKEGQNVTLSCEQNLNHDAMYWYRQDPGQGLRLIYYSQIVNDFQKGDIAEGYSVSREKKESFPLTVTSAQKNPTAFYLCASSIRGGPYEQYFGPGTRLTVT.